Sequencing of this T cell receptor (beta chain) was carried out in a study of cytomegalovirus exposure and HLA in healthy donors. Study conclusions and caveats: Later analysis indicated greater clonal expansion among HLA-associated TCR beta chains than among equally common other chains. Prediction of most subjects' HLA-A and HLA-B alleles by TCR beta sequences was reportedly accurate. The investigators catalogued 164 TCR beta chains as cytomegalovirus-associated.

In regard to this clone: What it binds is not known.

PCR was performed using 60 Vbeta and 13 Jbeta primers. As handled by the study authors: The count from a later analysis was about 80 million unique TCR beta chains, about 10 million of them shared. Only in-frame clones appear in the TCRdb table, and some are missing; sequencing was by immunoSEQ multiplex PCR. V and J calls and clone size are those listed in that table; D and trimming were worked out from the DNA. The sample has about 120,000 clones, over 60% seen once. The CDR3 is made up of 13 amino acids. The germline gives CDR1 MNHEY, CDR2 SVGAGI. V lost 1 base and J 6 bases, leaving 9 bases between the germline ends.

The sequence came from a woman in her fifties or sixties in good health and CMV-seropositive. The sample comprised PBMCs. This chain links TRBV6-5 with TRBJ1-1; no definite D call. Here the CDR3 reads CASSYWEDAEAFF. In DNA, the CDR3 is TGTGCCAGCAGTTACTGGGAGGACGCTGAAGCTTTCTTT.